The sequence of this TCR beta chain was determined in a study of CD8 T cells in Susac syndrome. Study background: There were Susac syndrome patients who were therapy-naive at blood draw, others on corticosteroids, and others on intravenous immunoglobulin alone.

Findings and caveats of the study: In Susac patients, clonal expansion was not detected in CD4+ cells.

Worth noting for this clonotype: Antigen specificity is unknown.

V gave up 3 bases and J gave up 6 bases; unmatched junction bases: 4. The CDR3 is 14 amino acids. Germline CDR1 KGHSH, CDR2 LQKENI. Negative isolation was used for CD8+ and CD4+ T cells and FACS enrichment for TEMRA cells. Reverse transcription used roughly 0.45 to 1 ug RNA and random hexamers. By means of immunoSEQ multiplex PCR, TCR beta CDR3 spanning 54 Vbeta and 13 Jbeta underwent amplification. TCRdb used MiXCR to reprocess the immunoSEQ multiplex PCR reads, holding one entry per CDR3 protein. Of 200,000 to 300,000 distinct CDR3 sequences in the sample, less than 96% are singletons; the top ten hold roughly 0.1%.

Sequenced material: CD4+ T cells from PBMCs. The V and J genes are TRBV18 and TRBJ2-1, with TRBD1 matching 8 bases. This sequence originates from a human donor with Susac syndrome. Written as DNA, the CDR3 is TGTGCCAGCTCACCCGTGACAGGGGCCAATGAGCAGTTCTTC. Amino acid sequence: CASSPVTGANEQFF.